This T cell receptor (beta chain) was profiled in a study of blood T cell repertoires in COVID-19. Study at large: In each case, the material was cDNA or gDNA derived from T cells, B-cell-depleted T cells, or PBMCs.

Each participant's cohort was designated according to participant-reported clinical history. Sequencing was performed with immunoSEQ multiplex PCR; in TCRdb, only in-frame clones are kept and a portion is missing. The table shows about 220,000 clones, with around 90% occurring only once. Germline lookup yields CDR1 SGDLS and CDR2 YYNGEE. The CDR3 has 19 amino acids. V was pared by 0 bases and J by 4 bases, with 12 bases of the junction left unmatched. Sequencing was performed on PBMCs or T cells enriched from blood (not recorded which). This chain uses TRBV9 with TRBJ2-1; 11 bases align to TRBD2. The TCR comes from a woman aged 50 to 60 with acute COVID-19. CDR3 DNA: TGTGCCAGCAGCGTAGTCCCCTGGGGACTAGCGGACATTTACAATGAGCAGTTCTTC. The encoded protein is CASSVVPWGLADIYNEQFF.